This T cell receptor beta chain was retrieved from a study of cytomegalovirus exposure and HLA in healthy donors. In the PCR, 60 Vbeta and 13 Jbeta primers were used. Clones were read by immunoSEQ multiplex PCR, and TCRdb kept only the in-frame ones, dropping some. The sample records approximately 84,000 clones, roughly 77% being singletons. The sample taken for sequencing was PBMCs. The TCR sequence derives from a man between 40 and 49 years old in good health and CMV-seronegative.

CDR3 coding DNA: TGCAGCGTTGAAGATGGGACTGTTAACTACGAGCAGTACTTC. This sequence encodes CSVEDGTVNYEQYF. This rearrangement joins TRBV29-1 to TRBJ2-7; D is possibly TRBD2 (6 bases). The CDR3 runs to 14 residues. The V gene's germline CDR1 is SQVTM and CDR2 ANQGSEA. Trimming took 0 bases from V and 3 from J, leaving 12 bases between them.